The 27 T cell receptor beta chains given below trace back to one sample, sequenced in a study of T cell repertoires in aging, cancer and after chemotherapy. A mixed TRB-A/B primer pool amplified rearranged TRB by multiplex touch-down PCR. TCRdb reprocessed the multiplex PCR reads via MiXCR and lists one record per CDR3 protein. The table includes roughly 1,500 distinct CDR3 sequences, about a quarter detected once. Peripheral blood genomic DNA, not sorted cells or RNA, was the template. Sequenced sample: blood. Source of these receptors: a human donor in good health.

This clonotype qualifies as medium-sized (0.01 to 0.1%). The rearrangement links TRBV6-6 to TRBJ2-7, with 8 bases lining up with TRBD2. This CDR3 has 15 residues. The trim removed 6 bases at V and 7 bases at J, leaving 14 bases unmatched. Germline loops: CDR1 MNHNY, CDR2 SVGAGI (reference sequence). CDR3 residues: CASSAPGSGSSEQYF. The CDR3 DNA is TGTGCCAGCAGCGCGCCGGGGAGCGGGAGTTCGGAGCAGTACTTC.

Comment on this clonotype: A much larger clone sits a single nucleotide away, making a read error possible. The rearrangement uses TRBV6-5 and TRBJ2-2, with a tentative D call TRBD1 (5 bases). Per the germline V gene, CDR1 is MNHEY and CDR2 is SVGAGI. The CDR3 runs 13 residues. CDR3 sequence reads: CAGSYPGTGELFF. The CDR3 DNA sequence: TGTGCCGGCAGTTACCCAGGGACCGGGGAGCTGTTTTTT.

By its share, this clonotype is large. The CDR3 reads CASKKSGATDTQYF. DNA of the CDR3: TGTGCCAGTAAAAAGTCCGGGGCAACAGATACGCAGTATTTT. The V gene is TRBV19, the J gene TRBJ2-3, with D possibly being TRBD1 or TRBD2 (5 bases each). The V gene lost 7 bases and the J gene lost 3 bases, with 14 bases spanning the gap. The CDR3 is made up of 14 amino acids. In germline, CDR1 is LNHDA, CDR2 SQIVND (reference sequence).

This clonotype is large. V usage is TRBV11-3 and J usage is TRBJ2-1; D ambiguous. Trimming took 5 bases from V and 8 from J, leaving 13 bases between them. The CDR3 extends over 13 amino acids. Germline V gene data show CDR1 as SGHNT and CDR2 as YENEEA. In DNA, the CDR3 is TGTGCCAGCAGCGCAGACTTGTGGGATGAGCAGTTCTTC. The encoded protein is CASSADLWDEQFF.

The chain couples TRBV5-1 to TRBJ1-2; 8 bases line up with TRBD1. The V gene end was trimmed by 3 bases and the J gene end by 6 bases; junction bases not matched to a gene: 19. Germline V CDR1 and CDR2: SGHRS, YFSETQ. The CDR3 has 18 residues. The CDR3 loop reads CASSSTPDRTGTGDGYTF. The DNA for the CDR3 is TGCGCCAGCAGCTCTACCCCAGACCGGACAGGGACGGGGGATGGCTACACCTTC.

The rearrangement links TRBV7-6 to TRBJ2-1; 7 nucleotides match TRBD2. V was clipped by 2 bases and J by 0 bases; unmatched bases: 1. CDR3 length: 15 amino acids. CDR1 is SGHVS and CDR2 is FNYEAQ in the germline V gene. In DNA form, the CDR3 reads TGTGCCAGCAGCTTACTAGCGGTCTCCTACAATGAGCAGTTCTTC. Translating it yields CASSLLAVSYNEQFF. Combining the CDR3 with reference TRBV7-6 and TRBJ2-1 gives the whole variable domain GAGVSQSPRYKVTKRGQDVALRCDPISGHVSLYWYRQALGQGPEFLTYFNYEAQQDKSGLPNDRFSAERPEGSISTLTIQRTEQRDSAMYRCASSLLAVSYNEQFFGPGTRLTVL.

This clonotype is medium-sized within its sample. The genes are TRBV19 and TRBJ2-7; 10 bases map to TRBD2. Per germline, CDR1 LNHDA and CDR2 SQIVND (reference sequence). V trimming: 3 bases; J trimming: 3 bases; junction bases outside the gene matches: 14. The CDR3 is 18 amino acids. This CDR3 reads CASSIVGAGGMRDYEQYF. CDR3 DNA sequence: TGTGCCAGTAGTATCGTAGGAGCGGGAGGGATGAGGGACTACGAGCAGTACTTC.

The chain combines TRBV12-5 with TRBJ1-4; D remains ambiguous. Germline-derived CDR1 and CDR2 are LGHNT and FRNRAP. Trimming removed 5 bases from V and 0 bases from J, with 10 bases in between. The CDR3 sequence is 15 residues long. Here the CDR3 DNA reads TGTGCTAGTGGTCCGGACGGAGCAACTAATGAAAAACTGTTTTTT. Its protein is CASGPDGATNEKLFF.

This clonotype is medium-sized within its sample. The CDR3, as DNA: TGTGCCAGCAGCTTAGGGGTAAATACAGGGACTTTGACCTACGAGCAGTACGTC. Translation gives CASSLGVNTGTLTYEQYV. This chain uses TRBV13 with TRBJ2-7; D is tentatively TRBD1 or TRBD2 (6 bases each). With 0 bases removed from V and 2 bases from J, the gap between germline ends came to 20 bases. The CDR3 has 18 residues. Germline CDR1 and CDR2: PRHDT and FYEKMQ (reference sequence).

The table lists this clonotype with a few counts. The V gene is TRBV7-9, the J gene TRBJ1-6, with 7 bases aligning to TRBD1. Germline V CDR1 and CDR2: SEHNR, FQNEAQ (reference sequence). CDR3 size: 15 residues. The V segment lost 7 bases and the J segment 1 base; nucleotides outside the gene matches: 4. CDR3 in DNA: TGTGCCAGCACCGAGACAGGGTCCTATAATTCACCCCTCCACTTT. This sequence encodes CASTETGSYNSPLHF. The complete variable domain, with remaining parts taken from reference TRBV7-9 and TRBJ1-6, reads DTGVSQNPRHKITKRGQNVTFRCDPISEHNRLYWYRQTLGQGPEFLTYFQNEAQLEKSRLLSDRFSAERPKGSFSTLEIQRTEQGDSAMYLCASTETGSYNSPLHFGNGTRLTVT.

The chain couples TRBV7-9 to TRBJ2-7, with TRBD1 identical over 7 bases. V lost 4 bases and J lost 6; bases outside the gene matches: 6. CDR1 and CDR2 (germline): SEHNR, FQNEAQ (reference sequence). The CDR3 sequence is 13 residues long. The chain's CDR3 is CASSWTDRAEQYV. The CDR3 DNA reads TGTGCCAGCAGCTGGACCGACAGGGCCGAGCAGTACGTC.

Here the CDR3 DNA reads TGTGCCATCAGCCTCAAACTGACTTCAGATGAGCAGTTCTTC. This gives the protein CAISLKLTSDEQFF. The chain joins TRBV10-3 to TRBJ2-1; D not resolved. CDR1 ENHRY and CDR2 SYGVKD come from the germline V gene. The CDR3 is 14 residues long. The V gene lost 6 bases and the J gene lost 8 bases, with 17 bases spanning the gap.

This clonotype was counted a few times. The chain uses TRBV27 and TRBJ1-1; no clear D gene. The V end lost 2 bases, the J end lost 5 bases, and 9 bases lay between the germline ends. Germline V gives CDR1 MNHEY, CDR2 SMNVEV (reference sequence). This CDR3 has 13 residues. CDR3 DNA: TGTGCCAGCAGTTTACGGAAGAGGACTGAAGCTTTCTTT. This translates into CASSLRKRTEAFF.

The gene calls are TRBV12-3 or TRBV12-4 and TRBJ1-1; D gene ambiguous. V lost 6 bases and J lost 1, with 9 bases in between. The CDR3 has 13 residues. The CDR3 here is CASRGLANTEAFF. DNA for the CDR3: TGTGCCAGCAGAGGACTAGCGAACACTGAAGCTTTCTTT.

Within the sample, this clonotype is large. The chain links TRBV6-5 to TRBJ2-1; 9 bases agree with TRBD2. The CDR3 consists of 14 residues. With 6 bases clipped from V and 6 bases from J, the junction kept 6 bases outside the gene matches. Looked up from germline, CDR1 is MNHEY and CDR2 is SVGAGI. In DNA form, the CDR3 reads TGTGCCAGCAGATTAGCGGGAGTTGTCAATGAGCAGTTCTTC. Its protein is CASRLAGVVNEQFF.

By proportion, this clonotype is medium-sized (0.01 to 0.1%). The V gene is TRBV30, the J gene TRBJ1-1, with D perhaps TRBD1 (5 bases). Germline V gene sequence: CDR1 GTSNPN, CDR2 SVGIG (reference sequence). The length of the CDR3 is 13 residues. Between the trimmed V and J ends, which lost 4 bases and 2 bases, there was a span of 11 bases. This chain's CDR3 is CAWKGQGNTEAFF. CDR3 DNA sequence: TGTGCCTGGAAGGGGCAGGGAAACACTGAAGCTTTCTTT.

A few counts support this clonotype. The rearrangement links TRBV7-9 to TRBJ1-2, with 7 bases fitting TRBD1. V dropped 9 bases and J dropped 6; count of bases not matched to a gene: 10. CDR3 length: 13 residues. CDR1 and CDR2 from the germline V gene are SEHNR and FQNEAQ (reference sequence). The CDR3 sequence: CASLRQGGDGYTF. CDR3 coding DNA: TGTGCCAGTTTGAGACAGGGAGGAGATGGCTACACCTTC.

The J gene is TRBJ2-3, the V gene TRBV7-2, with 13 bases lining up with TRBD2. Germline V gives CDR1 SGHTA, CDR2 FQGNSA. V lost 3 bases and J lost 7; bases outside the gene matches: 7. The CDR3 is made up of 16 amino acids. CDR3 loop: CASSFRGLAGVYTQYF. The CDR3 coding sequence is TGTGCCAGCAGCTTCAGAGGACTAGCGGGAGTTTATACGCAGTATTTT.

The genes are TRBV20-1 and TRBJ2-5; 7 bases align to TRBD1. CDR3 size: 16 residues. The V gene end was trimmed by 4 bases and the J gene end by 0 bases; junction bases not matched to a gene: 11. Per germline, CDR1 DFQATT and CDR2 SNEGSKA (reference sequence). As DNA, the CDR3 is TGCAGTGCTATTGAGCTCGGGACAGAGTACCAAGAGACCCAGTACTTC. The encoded protein is CSAIELGTEYQETQYF.

CDR3 amino acids: CAWSGEWVGQTYEQYF. The CDR3 nucleotides are TGTGCCTGGAGTGGGGAGTGGGTGGGACAGACCTACGAGCAGTACTTC. This chain links TRBV30 with TRBJ2-7; TRBD1 matches 7 bases. V trimming: 1 base; J trimming: 2 bases; junction bases outside the gene matches: 11. Germline V CDR1 and CDR2: GTSNPN, SVGIG (reference sequence). The CDR3 contains 16 residues.

By sample share, this clonotype is medium-sized. The chain carries TRBV6-5 and TRBJ1-3; no clear D. Germline lookup yields CDR1 MNHEY and CDR2 SVGAGI. V dropped 3 bases and J dropped 2 bases, with 5 bases sitting between them. The CDR3 covers 13 residues. CDR3 nucleotide sequence: TGTGCCAGCAGTTATGAAGCTGGAAACACCATATATTTT. The encoded protein is CASSYEAGNTIYF.

By its share, this clonotype is medium-sized (0.01 to 0.1%). The V call is TRBV7-6, the J call TRBJ1-4; no reliable D call. The CDR3 has 15 amino acids. Trimming left V 1 base short and J 7 bases short, with 13 bases between. From germline, CDR1 is SGHVS and CDR2 FNYEAQ. The chain's CDR3 is CASSLGGGPGEKLFF. The CDR3 region has the DNA TGTGCCAGCAGCTTAGGTGGAGGGCCGGGTGAAAAACTGTTTTTT.

By its share, this clonotype is medium-sized. The J gene is TRBJ2-7, the V gene TRBV30, with D perhaps given as TRBD1 or TRBD2 (5 bases each). CDR3 length equals 16 residues. Germline V gene lookup returns CDR1 GTSNPN and CDR2 SVGIG (reference sequence). Trimming left V 2 bases short and J 7 bases short, with 24 bases between. The CDR3 DNA reads as TGTGCCTGGAGTCCCAAGATCCGGGACCCACGCGGGGAGCAGTACTTC. This sequence encodes CAWSPKIRDPRGEQYF.

This clonotype is categorized as large. The V and J genes are TRBV6-6 and TRBJ1-4; 7 nucleotides line up with TRBD1. The CDR3 extends over 11 amino acids. In germline, CDR1 is MNHNY, CDR2 SVGAGI (reference sequence). CDR3 sequence reads: CVGRGNEKLFF. CDR3 sequence (DNA): TGTGTAGGCAGGGGGAATGAAAAACTGTTTTTT.

This clonotype was observed a few times. The gene calls are TRBV11-1 and TRBJ1-1; no definite D call. This CDR3 region has 12 residues. V was trimmed by 5 bases and J by 4 bases, leaving 8 bases between them. The germline V gene has CDR1 SGHAT and CDR2 FQDESV (reference sequence). CDR3 sequence reads: CASSLRATEAFF. CDR3 in DNA: TGTGCCAGCAGCCTCCGAGCCACTGAAGCTTTCTTT. The entire variable domain, with the rest obtained from reference TRBV11-1 and TRBJ1-1, is as follows: EAEVAQSPRYKITEKSQAVAFWCDPISGHATLYWYRQILGQGPELLVQFQDESVVDDSQLPKDRFSAERLKGVDSTLKIQPAELGDSAMYLCASSLRATEAFFGQGTRLTVV.

By sample fraction, this clonotype is large (0.1 to 1%). The genes are TRBV19 and TRBJ2-2; D is ambiguous. The CDR3 is made up of 13 amino acids. Germline V gene data show CDR1 as LNHDA and CDR2 as SQIVND (reference sequence). Trimming stripped 5 bases from V and 5 bases from J, with 9 bases between. The DNA of the CDR3 is TGTGCCAGTAGTGCACGACGGACCGGGGAGCTGTTTTTT. The encoded protein is CASSARRTGELFF.

Relative to its sample, this clonotype is medium-sized. The chain carries TRBV19 and TRBJ1-1; a possible D gene is TRBD1 (5 bases). With 5 bases removed from V and 0 bases from J, the gap between germline ends came to 19 bases. Germline CDR1 is LNHDA and CDR2 is SQIVND (reference sequence). This CDR3 comprises 17 residues. CDR3 region: CASSPTSTDQMNTEAFF. As DNA, the CDR3 is TGTGCCAGTAGTCCGACTTCGACAGACCAAATGAACACTGAAGCTTTCTTT.